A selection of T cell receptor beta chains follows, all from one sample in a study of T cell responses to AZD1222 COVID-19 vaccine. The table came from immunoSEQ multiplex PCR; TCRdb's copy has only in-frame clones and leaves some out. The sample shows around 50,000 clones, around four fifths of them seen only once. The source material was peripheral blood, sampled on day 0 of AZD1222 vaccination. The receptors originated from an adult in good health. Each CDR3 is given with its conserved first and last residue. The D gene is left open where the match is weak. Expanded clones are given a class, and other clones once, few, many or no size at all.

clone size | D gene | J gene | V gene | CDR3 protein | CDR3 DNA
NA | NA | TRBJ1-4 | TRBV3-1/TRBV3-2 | CASSTGTTNEKLFF | TGTGCCAGCAGCACAGGGACAACTAATGAAAAACTGTTTTTT
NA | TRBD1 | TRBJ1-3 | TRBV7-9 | CASSPGGQLPVTIYF | TGTGCCAGCAGCCCAGGGGGACAGCTCCCTGTGACCATATATTTT
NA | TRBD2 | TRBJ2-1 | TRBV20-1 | CSASTGAGGPNEQFF | TGCAGTGCTAGTACGGGCGCGGGAGGCCCGAATGAGCAGTTCTTC
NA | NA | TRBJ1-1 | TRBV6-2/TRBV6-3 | CASSSGHLPTEAFF | TGTGCCAGCAGTTCCGGACACTTGCCAACTGAAGCTTTCTTT
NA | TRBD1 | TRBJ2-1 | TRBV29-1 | CSSYRGNEQFF | TGCAGCTCTTACAGGGGGAATGAGCAGTTCTTC
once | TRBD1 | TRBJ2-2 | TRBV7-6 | CASSLGRGINTGELFF | TGTGCCAGCAGCTTAGGCAGGGGGATTAACACCGGGGAGCTGTTTTTT
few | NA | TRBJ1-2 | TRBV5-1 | CASSFQGDYGYTF | TGCGCCAGCAGCTTCCAGGGAGACTATGGCTACACCTTC
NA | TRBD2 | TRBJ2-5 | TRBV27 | CASSLSPGLAGRPPQETQYF | TGTGCCAGCAGCCTCTCCCCGGGACTAGCGGGGCGGCCCCCTCAAGAGACCCAGTACTTC
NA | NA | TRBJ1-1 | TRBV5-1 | CASSLEEGMNTEAFF | TGCGCCAGCAGCTTGGAAGAGGGGATGAACACTGAAGCTTTCTTT
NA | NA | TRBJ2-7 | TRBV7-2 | CASSSALGGGTYEQYF | TGTGCCAGCAGCTCCGCCTTGGGGGGGGGCACCTACGAGCAGTACTTC
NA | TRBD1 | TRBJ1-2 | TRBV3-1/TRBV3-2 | CASSLGTAYGYTF | TGTGCCAGCAGCCTCGGGACAGCCTATGGCTACACCTTC
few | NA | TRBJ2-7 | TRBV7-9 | CALGQGIYEQYF | TGTGCTTTAGGGCAGGGAATCTACGAGCAGTACTTC
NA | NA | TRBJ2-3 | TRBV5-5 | CASSLTTDTQYF | TGTGCCAGCAGCTTGACTACAGATACGCAGTATTTT
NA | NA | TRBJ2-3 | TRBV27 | CASSSPGGIRTDTQYF | TGTGCCAGCAGTTCCCCAGGCGGGATTAGGACAGATACGCAGTATTTT
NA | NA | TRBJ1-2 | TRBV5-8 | CASSLEKWRYTF | TGTGCCAGCAGCTTGGAGAAATGGAGGTACACCTTC
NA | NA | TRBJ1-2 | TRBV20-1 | CSASTGLRNYGYTF | TGCAGTGCTAGTACTGGCTTGAGAAACTATGGCTACACCTTC
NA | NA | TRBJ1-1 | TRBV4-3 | CASSQESGVRGEAFF | TGCGCCAGCAGCCAAGAGTCGGGGGTAAGAGGTGAAGCTTTCTTT
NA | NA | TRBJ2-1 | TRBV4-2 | CASSQDLLYNEQFF | TGTGCCAGCAGCCAAGATCTCCTCTACAATGAGCAGTTCTTC
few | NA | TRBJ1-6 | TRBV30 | CAWSVGGGQNSPLHF | TGTGCCTGGAGTGTAGGGGGGGGCCAGAATTCACCCCTCCACTTT
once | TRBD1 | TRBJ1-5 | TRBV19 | CASTRDRGGGQPQHF | TGTGCCAGTACCAGGGACAGGGGAGGGGGTCAGCCCCAGCATTTT
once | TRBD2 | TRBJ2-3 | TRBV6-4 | CASRGGTTASTDTQYF | TGTGCCAGCAGGGGTGGGACTACCGCCAGCACAGATACGCAGTATTTT
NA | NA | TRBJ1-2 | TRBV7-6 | CASSPPGVNYGYTF | TGTGCCAGCAGCCCACCCGGGGTTAACTATGGCTACACCTTC
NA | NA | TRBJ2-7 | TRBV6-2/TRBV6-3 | CASSYISGEQYF | TGTGCCAGCAGTTACATAAGCGGGGAGCAGTACTTC
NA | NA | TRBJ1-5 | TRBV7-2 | CASTLQVNQPQHF | TGTGCCAGCACCCTACAGGTTAATCAGCCCCAGCATTTT
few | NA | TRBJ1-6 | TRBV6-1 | CASSEITNNSPLHF | TGTGCCAGCAGTGAGATAACAAATAATTCACCCCTCCACTTT
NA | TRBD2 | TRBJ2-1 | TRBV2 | CASFGRSAGGNEQFF | TGTGCCAGCTTCGGACGCAGCGCGGGAGGCAATGAGCAGTTCTTC
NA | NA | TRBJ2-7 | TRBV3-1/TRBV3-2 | CASSRTRGSIPYEQYF | TGTGCCAGCAGCCGGACCCGAGGATCAATACCCTACGAGCAGTACTTC
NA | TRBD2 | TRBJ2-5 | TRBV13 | CASSLTGLAGGAETQYF | TGTGCCAGCAGCTTAACCGGACTAGCGGGAGGTGCGGAGACCCAGTACTTC
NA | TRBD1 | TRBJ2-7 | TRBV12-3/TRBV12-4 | CASSSGTASEQYF | TGTGCCAGCAGCTCCGGGACAGCCAGCGAGCAGTACTTC
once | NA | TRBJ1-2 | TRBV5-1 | CASTFLGASNDGYTF | TGCGCCAGCACCTTCTTGGGGGCCTCCAACGATGGCTACACCTTC
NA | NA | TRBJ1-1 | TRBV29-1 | CSGGRMNTEAFF | TGCAGCGGTGGACGGATGAACACTGAAGCTTTCTTT
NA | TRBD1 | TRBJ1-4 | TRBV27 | CASSPQGAWEKLFF | TGTGCCAGCAGTCCCCAGGGGGCGTGGGAAAAACTGTTTTTT
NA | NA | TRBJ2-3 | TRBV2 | CAWTTPISTDTQYF | TGTGCCTGGACGACACCTATTAGCACAGATACGCAGTATTTT
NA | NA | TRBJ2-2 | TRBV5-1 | CASSSGPNTGELFF | TGCGCCAGCAGCTCAGGGCCAAACACCGGGGAGCTGTTTTTT
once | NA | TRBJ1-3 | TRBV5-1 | CASSPGGSGNTIYF | TGCGCCAGCAGCCCGGGGGGCTCTGGAAACACCATATATTTT
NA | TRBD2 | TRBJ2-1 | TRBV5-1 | CASSFSGTSGEFF | TGCGCCAGCAGCTTCTCCGGGACTAGCGGCGAGTTCTTC
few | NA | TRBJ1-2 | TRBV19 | CASSIAGPGRMGEANYGYTF | TGTGCCAGTAGTATCGCAGGCCCGGGACGAATGGGGGAAGCTAACTATGGCTACACCTTC